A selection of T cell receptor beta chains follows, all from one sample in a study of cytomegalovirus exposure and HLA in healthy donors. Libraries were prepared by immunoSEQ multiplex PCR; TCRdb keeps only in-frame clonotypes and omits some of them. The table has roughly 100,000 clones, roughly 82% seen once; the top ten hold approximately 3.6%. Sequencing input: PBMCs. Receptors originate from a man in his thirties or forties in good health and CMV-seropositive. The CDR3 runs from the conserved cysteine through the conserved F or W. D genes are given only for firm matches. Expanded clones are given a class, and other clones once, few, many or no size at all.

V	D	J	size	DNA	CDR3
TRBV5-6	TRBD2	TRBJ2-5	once	TGTGCCAGCAGCTTCCAACGACTAGCGGGAGGGAGAACCCAGTACTTC	CASSFQRLAGGRTQYF
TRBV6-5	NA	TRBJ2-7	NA	TGTGCCAGCAGCCGACACAAAGACAGCACATACGAGCAGTACTTC	CASSRHKDSTYEQYF
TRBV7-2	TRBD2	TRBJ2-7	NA	TGTGCCAGCAGACCGACTAGCGGGCATTCCTACGAGCAGTACTTC	CASRPTSGHSYEQYF
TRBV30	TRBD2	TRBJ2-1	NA	TGTGCCTGGAGCGACCCTAGCGGGGCTGTCAATGAGCAGTTCTTC	CAWSDPSGAVNEQFF
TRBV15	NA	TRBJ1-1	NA	TGTGCCACCAGCAGAGATCCAGGGATTGAAGCTTTCTTT	CATSRDPGIEAFF
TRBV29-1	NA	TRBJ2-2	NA	TGCAGCGTTGAAACCCAGGGCACCGGGGAGCTGTTTTTT	CSVETQGTGELFF
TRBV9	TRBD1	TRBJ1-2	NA	TGTGCCAGCACCCAGGGGGGCTATGGCTACACCTTC	CASTQGGYGYTF
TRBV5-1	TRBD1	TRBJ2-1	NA	TGCGCCAGCAGCTTGACAGGGGATGAGCAGTTCTTC	CASSLTGDEQFF
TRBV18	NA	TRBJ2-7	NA	TGTGCCAGCTCACCACCGGGAGGAGGGTCCTACGAGCAGTACTTC	CASSPPGGGSYEQYF
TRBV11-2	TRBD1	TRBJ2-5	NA	TGTGCCAGCAGCTCGTGGGACAGGGACCAAGAGACCCAGTACTTC	CASSSWDRDQETQYF
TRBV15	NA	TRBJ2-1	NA	TGTGCCACCAGCAGAGATCCCAGGGGTTATAGCTCCTACAATGAGCAGTTCTTC	CATSRDPRGYSSYNEQFF
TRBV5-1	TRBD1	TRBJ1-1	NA	TGCGCCAGCAGCTGGGACAGGGAGAACACTGAAGCTTTCTTT	CASSWDRENTEAFF
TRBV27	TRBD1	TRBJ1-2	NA	TGTGCCAGCAGTACAGGGGGCTTCGCTGGCTACACCTTC	CASSTGGFAGYTF
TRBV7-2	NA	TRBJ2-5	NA	TGTGCCAGCAGCCCCTGGCCGTCTCAAGAGACCCAGTACTTC	CASSPWPSQETQYF
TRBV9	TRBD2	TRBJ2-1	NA	TGTGCCAGCAGCGTGAGCCCTAGCGGCTCCAGCGCAGATGAGCAGTTCTTC	CASSVSPSGSSADEQFF
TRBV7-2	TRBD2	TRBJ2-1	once	TGTGCCAGCAGCTTAGTGACTAGCGGGAGCTCTGAGCAGTTCTTC	CASSLVTSGSSEQFF
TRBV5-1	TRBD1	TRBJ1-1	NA	TGCGCCAGCAGCATACAGGGGGCCGTGGACACTGAAGCTTTCTTT	CASSIQGAVDTEAFF
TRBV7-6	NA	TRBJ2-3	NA	TGTGCCAGCAGCTTGCAAAGCGGAGGGAGCACAGATACGCAGTATTTT	CASSLQSGGSTDTQYF
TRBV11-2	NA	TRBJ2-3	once	TGTGCCAGCAGCCAGACTTCCACAGATACGCAGTATTTT	CASSQTSTDTQYF
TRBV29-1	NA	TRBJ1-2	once	TGCAGCGTGCGGGCAGGGGATGGCTACACCTTC	CSVRAGDGYTF
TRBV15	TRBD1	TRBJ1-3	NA	TGTGCCACCAGCAGTCGGGGACAGCGATCCTCTGGAAACACCATATATTTT	CATSSRGQRSSGNTIYF
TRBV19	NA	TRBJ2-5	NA	TGTGCCAGTAGTATCAGACAGGAACAAGAGACCCAGTACTTC	CASSIRQEQETQYF
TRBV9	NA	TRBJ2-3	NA	TGTGCCAGCAGCGCAGGGGATACGCAGTATTTT	CASSAGDTQYF
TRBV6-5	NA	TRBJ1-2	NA	TGTGCCAGCAGTTACTCGTACGACAGCAGTTATGGCTACACCTTC	CASSYSYDSSYGYTF
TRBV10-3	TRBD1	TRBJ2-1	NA	TGTGCCATCAGTGGCTCGACAGGGACCTACAATGAGCAGTTCTTC	CAISGSTGTYNEQFF
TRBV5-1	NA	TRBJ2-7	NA	TGCGCCAGCAGCTTGGGTCAGGGTGGTTACGAGCAGTACTTC	CASSLGQGGYEQYF
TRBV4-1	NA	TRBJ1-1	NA	TGCGCCAGCAGCCAACCTGACAGGTTGAACACTGAAGCCTTCTTT	CASSQPDRLNTEAFF
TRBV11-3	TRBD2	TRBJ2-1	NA	TGTGCCAGCAGCTTAAGCGGGGCAAACAATGAGCAGTTCTTC	CASSLSGANNEQFF
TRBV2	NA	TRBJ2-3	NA	TGTGCCAGCAAAGGAGGATACAGCACAGATACGCAGTATTTT	CASKGGYSTDTQYF
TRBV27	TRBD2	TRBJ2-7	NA	TGTGCCACCCGCTATACTCTAACTAGCGGTTCCTACGAGCAGTACTTC	CATRYTLTSGSYEQYF
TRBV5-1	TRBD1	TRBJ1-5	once	TGCGCCAGCAGCGCGACAGGGGACAATCAGCCCCAGCATTTT	CASSATGDNQPQHF
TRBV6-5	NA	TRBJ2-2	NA	TGTGCCAGCAGCTCGGGAGAAGTGAGGTCCGGGGAGCTGTTTTTT	CASSSGEVRSGELFF
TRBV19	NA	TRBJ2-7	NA	TGTGCCAGTAGTATCGTAGGAGACCGTTCCTACGAGCAGTACTTC	CASSIVGDRSYEQYF
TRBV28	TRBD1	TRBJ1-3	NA	TGTGCCAGCAGTTTGGAACAGGGGGTAAACACCATATATTTT	CASSLEQGVNTIYF
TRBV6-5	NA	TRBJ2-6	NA	TGTGCCAGCAGTTACTCGGGGAGTTCTGGGGCCAACGTCCTGACTTTC	CASSYSGSSGANVLTF
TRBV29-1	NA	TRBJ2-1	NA	TGCAGCGGGAGGGGCGCTTACAATGAGCAGTTCTTC	CSGRGAYNEQFF
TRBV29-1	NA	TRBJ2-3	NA	TGCAGCGTAGATCAGCGGGCCAATACGCAGTATTTT	CSVDQRANTQYF
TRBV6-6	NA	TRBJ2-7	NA	TGTGCCAGCACCCGTGGAGACTCGGGTGCCTACGAGCAGTACTTC	CASTRGDSGAYEQYF
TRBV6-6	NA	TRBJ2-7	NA	TGTGCCAGCTCTAGACAGGACGAGAGCTATGAGCAGTACTTC	CASSRQDESYEQYF
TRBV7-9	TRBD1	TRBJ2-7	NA	TGTGCCAGCAGCCGGGACAGTTCGTACGAGCAGTACTTC	CASSRDSSYEQYF
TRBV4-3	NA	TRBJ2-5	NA	TGCGCCAGCAGCCAAGATTGGACTTCTCAAGAGACCCAGTACTTC	CASSQDWTSQETQYF
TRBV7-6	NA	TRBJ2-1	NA	TGTGCCAGCAGCTTAAGTCCTAGCGCGAAGCAGTTCTTC	CASSLSPSAKQFF
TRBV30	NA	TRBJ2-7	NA	TGTGCCTTGGCCGGGACATCTTACGAGCAGTACTTC	CALAGTSYEQYF
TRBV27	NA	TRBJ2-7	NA	TGTGCCAGCAGTACAGGGACCTACGAGCAGTACTTC	CASSTGTYEQYF
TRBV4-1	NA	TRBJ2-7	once	TGCGCCAGCAGCCATCCAATTTCCCTAGATTCGGGAACCTACGAGCAGTACTTC	CASSHPISLDSGTYEQYF
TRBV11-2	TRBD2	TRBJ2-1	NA	TGTGCCAGCAGCTTGGGACTAGCTCGTTCCAATGAGCAGTTCTTC	CASSLGLARSNEQFF
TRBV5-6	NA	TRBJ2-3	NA	TGTGCCAGCAGCTTTCTTACAGATACGCAGTATTTT	CASSFLTDTQYF
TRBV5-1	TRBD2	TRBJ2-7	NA	TGCGCCAGCAGCAGATCGACTAGCGGGAGTGGCGAGCAGTACTTC	CASSRSTSGSGEQYF
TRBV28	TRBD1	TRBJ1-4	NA	TGTGCCAGCAGCGGTACCGGGACAGGGTCTGAAAAACTGTTTTTT	CASSGTGTGSEKLFF
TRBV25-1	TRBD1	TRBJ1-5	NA	TGTGCCAGCAGGGGACAGATCAATCAGCCCCAGCATTTT	CASRGQINQPQHF